The rows below give T cell receptor beta chains drawn from one sample of a study of monozygotic twins with inflammatory bowel disease. Following a re-call of the 5' RACE reads, TCRdb has one entry per CDR3 protein and lacks DNA. The specimen's table records just over 300,000 distinct CDR3 sequences. The sequenced material came from blood. These receptor sequences come from a human donor with ulcerative colitis or Crohn's disease, or a healthy co-twin of an affected twin (not recorded which). Each CDR3 is given with its conserved first and last residue. Each record gives: V gene, J gene, CDR3 protein.

v_call: TRBV19; j_call: TRBJ1-2; cdr3_aa: CASSIELSTGAARSGYTF
v_call: TRBV7-2; j_call: TRBJ2-7; cdr3_aa: CASSPRGNPYEQYF
v_call: TRBV3-1; j_call: TRBJ2-2; cdr3_aa: CASSQRGAGELFF
v_call: TRBV3-1; j_call: TRBJ2-5; cdr3_aa: CASSPRWGQTQYF
v_call: TRBV4-3; j_call: TRBJ2-5; cdr3_aa: CASRRSRGTETQYF
v_call: TRBV12-3/TRBV12-4; j_call: TRBJ2-3; cdr3_aa: CASSLLDTQYF
v_call: TRBV7-7; j_call: TRBJ2-3; cdr3_aa: CASSLSWADTQYF
v_call: TRBV6-2/TRBV6-3; j_call: TRBJ2-7; cdr3_aa: CASSYSPESYEQYF
v_call: TRBV30; j_call: TRBJ2-7; cdr3_aa: CAWSLGTGTSVEQYF
v_call: TRBV27; j_call: TRBJ1-5; cdr3_aa: CATKSGHSNQPQHF
v_call: TRBV28; j_call: TRBJ2-2; cdr3_aa: CASFGGGTNTGELFF
v_call: TRBV7-9; j_call: TRBJ2-5; cdr3_aa: CASSYAGGATETQYF
v_call: TRBV14; j_call: TRBJ2-5; cdr3_aa: CASSLDSREWETQYF
v_call: TRBV27; j_call: TRBJ2-3; cdr3_aa: CASSLWAMGASGDTDTQYF
v_call: TRBV3-1; j_call: TRBJ1-3; cdr3_aa: CASSRGLNTLYF
v_call: TRBV5-1; j_call: TRBJ2-1; cdr3_aa: CASSLVRLAGNEQFF
v_call: TRBV4-3; j_call: TRBJ2-1; cdr3_aa: CASSQEIRRQGMYNEQFF
v_call: TRBV7-8; j_call: TRBJ2-3; cdr3_aa: CASSLQGARADTQYF
v_call: TRBV20-1; j_call: TRBJ2-5; cdr3_aa: CSASRDRGRGQTQYF
v_call: TRBV5-4; j_call: TRBJ2-1; cdr3_aa: CASSLGGAGVYNEQFF
v_call: TRBV6-5; j_call: TRBJ1-6; cdr3_aa: CASSYSTEGPTVGLPLHF
v_call: TRBV20-1; j_call: TRBJ2-1; cdr3_aa: CSARAGFRANNEQFF
v_call: TRBV10-3; j_call: TRBJ2-7; cdr3_aa: CAISGGTTPYEQYF
v_call: TRBV12-3/TRBV12-4; j_call: TRBJ2-1; cdr3_aa: CASSFRGFRNEQFF
v_call: TRBV10-3; j_call: TRBJ2-2; cdr3_aa: CAITGGLLSGELFF
v_call: TRBV3-1; j_call: TRBJ1-4; cdr3_aa: CASSQLVLGNEKLFF
v_call: TRBV20-1; j_call: TRBJ2-2; cdr3_aa: CSASNEVNTGELFF
v_call: TRBV5-6; j_call: TRBJ2-1; cdr3_aa: CASRHRTSRSYNEQFF
v_call: TRBV28; j_call: TRBJ2-1; cdr3_aa: CASSYIRGAYNEQFF
v_call: TRBV24-1; j_call: TRBJ2-2; cdr3_aa: CATSRTGSTGELFF
v_call: TRBV15; j_call: TRBJ2-5; cdr3_aa: CATSYGRGTSGETQYF
v_call: TRBV4-3; j_call: TRBJ2-2; cdr3_aa: CASSQELSGLAGELFF
v_call: TRBV12-3/TRBV12-4; j_call: TRBJ1-1; cdr3_aa: CASSFGADTEAFF
v_call: TRBV6-1; j_call: TRBJ2-5; cdr3_aa: CASAGRQGFVETQYF
v_call: TRBV7-2; j_call: TRBJ2-3; cdr3_aa: CASSSPVAGAGTDTQYF
v_call: TRBV12-3/TRBV12-4; j_call: TRBJ2-3; cdr3_aa: CASIHSAGVTDTQYF
v_call: TRBV15; j_call: TRBJ2-7; cdr3_aa: CATSREVSYEQYF
v_call: TRBV14; j_call: TRBJ1-5; cdr3_aa: CASSPTGAHQPQHF
v_call: TRBV30; j_call: TRBJ2-5; cdr3_aa: CAWSRSSYQETQYF
v_call: TRBV19; j_call: TRBJ1-1; cdr3_aa: CASSIQQMNTEAFF
v_call: TRBV6-5; j_call: TRBJ1-5; cdr3_aa: CASSYSWGGGPQHF
v_call: TRBV20-1; j_call: TRBJ2-7; cdr3_aa: CSATFFAGAFFYEQYF
v_call: TRBV15; j_call: TRBJ2-5; cdr3_aa: CATSRVEETQYF
v_call: TRBV18; j_call: TRBJ2-7; cdr3_aa: CASSPKQGGLEQYF
v_call: TRBV7-2; j_call: TRBJ2-7; cdr3_aa: CASSLDGWGKSYEQYF
v_call: TRBV4-3; j_call: TRBJ2-2; cdr3_aa: CASSLSGNTGELFF
v_call: TRBV18; j_call: TRBJ2-7; cdr3_aa: CASSPRGGQTISYEQYF
v_call: TRBV27; j_call: TRBJ2-5; cdr3_aa: CASSLSGTIKQETQYF
v_call: TRBV19; j_call: TRBJ1-2; cdr3_aa: CASNRDTSNYGYTF
v_call: TRBV28; j_call: TRBJ1-1; cdr3_aa: CASSYRGYSFF